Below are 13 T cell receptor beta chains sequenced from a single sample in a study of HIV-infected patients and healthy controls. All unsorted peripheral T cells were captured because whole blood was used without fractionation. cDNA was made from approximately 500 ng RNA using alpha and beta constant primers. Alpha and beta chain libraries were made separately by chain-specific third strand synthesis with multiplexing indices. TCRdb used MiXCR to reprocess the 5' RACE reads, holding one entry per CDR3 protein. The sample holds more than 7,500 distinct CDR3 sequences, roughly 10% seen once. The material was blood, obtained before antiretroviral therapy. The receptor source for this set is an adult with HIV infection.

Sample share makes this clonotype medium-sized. The CDR3 sequence: CASSLRPSGITQETQYF. As DNA, the CDR3 is TGCGCCAGCAGCTTACGCCCATCAGGGATTACGCAAGAGACCCAGTACTTC. The chain recombines TRBV5-1 with TRBJ2-5; tentative D call: TRBD1 (5 bases). The CDR3 covers 17 residues. Germline V CDR1 and CDR2: SGHRS, YFSETQ. With 2 bases removed from V and 2 bases from J, the gap between germline ends came to 19 bases. The variable domain in full, with the rest retrieved from reference TRBV5-1 and TRBJ2-5, is KAGVTQTPRYLIKTRGQQVTLSCSPISGHRSVSWYQQTPGQGLQFLFEYFSETQRNKGNFPGRFSGRQFSNSRSEMNVSTLELGDSALYLCASSLRPSGITQETQYFGPGTRLLVL.

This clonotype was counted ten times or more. The CDR3 loop is CASSREDYGYTF. The CDR3 bases are TGTGCCAGCAGCCGCGAGGACTATGGCTACACCTTC. This sequence joins TRBV9 and TRBJ1-2; D uncertain. Germline V gene sequence: CDR1 SGDLS, CDR2 YYNGEE. The CDR3 runs to 12 residues. Trimming took off 4 bases at V and 3 bases at J, with 7 bases between the two ends.

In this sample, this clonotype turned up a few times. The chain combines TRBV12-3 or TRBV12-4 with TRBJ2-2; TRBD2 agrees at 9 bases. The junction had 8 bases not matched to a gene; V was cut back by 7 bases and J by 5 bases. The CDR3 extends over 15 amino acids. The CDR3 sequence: CASTPLAGETGELFF. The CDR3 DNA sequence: TGTGCCAGCACCCCCTTAGCGGGAGAAACCGGGGAGCTGTTTTTT.

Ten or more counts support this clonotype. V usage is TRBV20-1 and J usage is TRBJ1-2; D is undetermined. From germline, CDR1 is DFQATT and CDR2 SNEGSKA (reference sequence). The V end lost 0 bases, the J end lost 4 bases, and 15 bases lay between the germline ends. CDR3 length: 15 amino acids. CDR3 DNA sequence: TGCAGTGCTAGAGATATTCGGGGTGACACCTATGGCTACACCTTC. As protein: CSARDIRGDTYGYTF.

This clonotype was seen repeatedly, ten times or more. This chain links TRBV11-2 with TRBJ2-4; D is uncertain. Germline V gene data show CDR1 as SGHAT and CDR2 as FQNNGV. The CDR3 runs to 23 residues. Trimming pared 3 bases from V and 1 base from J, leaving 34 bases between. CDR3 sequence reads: CASSFPTGPKSRSVPSAKNIQYF. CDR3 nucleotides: TGTGCCAGCAGCTTTCCCACCGGGCCAAAATCTCGCTCTGTCCCCTCGGCCAAAAACATTCAGTACTTC.

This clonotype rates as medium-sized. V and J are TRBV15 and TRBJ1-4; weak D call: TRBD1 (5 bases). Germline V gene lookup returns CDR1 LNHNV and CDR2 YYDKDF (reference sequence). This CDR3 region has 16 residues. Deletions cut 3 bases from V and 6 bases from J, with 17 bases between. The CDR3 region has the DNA TGTGCCACCAGCAGCCGTCACAATTCGGGGGATGAAAAACTGTTTTTT. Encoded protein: CATSSRHNSGDEKLFF. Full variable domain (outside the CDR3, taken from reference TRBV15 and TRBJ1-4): DAMVIQNPRYQVTQFGKPVTLSCSQTLNHNVMYWYQQKSSQAPKLLFHYYDKDFNNEADTPDNFQSRRPNTSFCFLDIRSPGLGDTAMYLCATSSRHNSGDEKLFFGSGTQLSVL.

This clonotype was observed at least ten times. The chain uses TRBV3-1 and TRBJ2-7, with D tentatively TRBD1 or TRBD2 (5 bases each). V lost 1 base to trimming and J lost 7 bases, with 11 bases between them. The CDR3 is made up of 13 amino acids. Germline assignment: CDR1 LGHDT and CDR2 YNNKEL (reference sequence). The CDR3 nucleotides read TGTGCCAGCAGCCAAGGCTCGGGGCGGGAGCAGTACTTC. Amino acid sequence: CASSQGSGREQYF.

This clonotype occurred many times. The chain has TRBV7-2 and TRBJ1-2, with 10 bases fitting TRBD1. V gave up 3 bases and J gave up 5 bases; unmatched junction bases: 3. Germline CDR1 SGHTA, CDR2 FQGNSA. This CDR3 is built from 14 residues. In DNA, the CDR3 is TGTGCCAGCAGCTTCGGACAGGGGGGTTATGGCTACACCTTC. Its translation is CASSFGQGGYGYTF.

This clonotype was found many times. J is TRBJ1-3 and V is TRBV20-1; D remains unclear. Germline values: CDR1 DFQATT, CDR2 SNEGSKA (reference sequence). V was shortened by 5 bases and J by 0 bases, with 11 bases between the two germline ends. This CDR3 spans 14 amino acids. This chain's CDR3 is CSASHISSGNTIYF. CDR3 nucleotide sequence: TGCAGTGCTTCTCACATAAGCTCTGGAAACACCATATATTTT.

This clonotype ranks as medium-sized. CDR3 DNA: TGTGCCAGCAGTGAGAGGACCGACGTGTTGAACACTGAAGCTTTCTTT. Translated: CASSERTDVLNTEAFF. The rearrangement joins TRBV6-5 to TRBJ1-1, with D unresolved. The CDR3 is 16 residues long. V lost 5 bases and J lost 0, with 16 bases in between. Germline CDR1 reads MNHEY; CDR2 reads SVGAGI.

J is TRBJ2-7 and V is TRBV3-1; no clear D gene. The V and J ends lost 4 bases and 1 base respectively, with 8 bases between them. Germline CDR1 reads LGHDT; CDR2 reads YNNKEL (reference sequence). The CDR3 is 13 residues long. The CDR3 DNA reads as TGTGCCAGCAGCCTTACGAGGTCCTACGAGCAGTACTTC. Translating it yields CASSLTRSYEQYF.

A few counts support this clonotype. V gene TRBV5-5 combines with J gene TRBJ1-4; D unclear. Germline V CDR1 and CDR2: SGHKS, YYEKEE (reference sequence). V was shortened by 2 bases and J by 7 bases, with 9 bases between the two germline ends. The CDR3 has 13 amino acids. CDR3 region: CASSFPTGEKLFF. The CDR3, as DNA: TGTGCCAGCAGCTTCCCGACCGGTGAAAAACTGTTTTTT.

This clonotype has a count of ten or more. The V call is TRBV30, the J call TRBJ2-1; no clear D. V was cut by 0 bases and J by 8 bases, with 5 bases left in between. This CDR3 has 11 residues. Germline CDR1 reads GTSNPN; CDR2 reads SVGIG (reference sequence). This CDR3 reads CAWSVGYEQFF. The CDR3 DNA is TGTGCCTGGAGTGTCGGGTATGAGCAGTTCTTC.